The 17 T cell receptor beta chains below come from one sample, sequenced in a study of OX40 agonist ivuxolimab in advanced cancers. Some clones are missing from TCRdb's copy, which holds only in-frame ones; the method was immunoSEQ multiplex PCR. In the table there are about 30,000 clones, 84% of which are singletons. The sample consisted of CD4+ or CD8+ T cells sorted from blood, taken in a trial of the OX40 agonist ivuxolimab. Receptor source: an adult with an advanced solid tumor such as melanoma, head and neck, liver or kidney cancer.

This sequence joins TRBV19 and TRBJ1-4, with no clear D. Germline V gene data show CDR1 as LNHDA and CDR2 as SQIVND (reference sequence). V lost 6 bases to trimming and J lost 8 bases, with 19 bases between them. There are 15 residues in the CDR3. The CDR3: CASSRLFILGEKLFF. In DNA, the CDR3 is TGTGCCAGTAGCAGATTATTTATCCTAGGGGAAAAACTGTTTTTT.

This chain connects TRBV7-3 to TRBJ2-3, with 11 bases lining up with TRBD2. With 2 bases clipped from V and 0 bases from J, the junction kept 13 bases outside the gene matches. From germline, CDR1 is SGHTA and CDR2 FQGTGA. This CDR3 region has 20 residues. CDR3 DNA sequence: TGTGCCAGCAGCTTAGGATTTCTAGCGGGGGGCGCAACTAGCACAGATACGCAGTATTTT. Translation gives CASSLGFLAGGATSTDTQYF.

This chain links TRBV4-2 with TRBJ2-5, with D uncertain. This CDR3 region has 15 residues. V was pared by 0 bases and J by 1 base, with 9 bases between. Germline V CDR1 and CDR2: LGHNA, YNFKEQ. Here the CDR3 reads CASSQDKTSQETQYF. The CDR3 DNA reads as TGTGCCAGCAGCCAAGATAAAACTTCCCAAGAGACCCAGTACTTC.

The chain has TRBV19 and TRBJ1-2; the D is unclear. V lost 1 base to trimming and J lost 3 bases, with 3 bases between them. The CDR3 runs to 12 residues. Germline CDR1 LNHDA, CDR2 SQIVND (reference sequence). CDR3 protein: CASSIGDYGYTF. Here the CDR3 DNA reads TGTGCCAGTAGTATAGGGGACTATGGCTACACCTTC.

V is TRBV28 and J is TRBJ2-5; 8 bases agree with TRBD2. The CDR3 has 15 amino acids. The trim removed 3 bases at V and 4 bases at J, leaving 7 bases unmatched. Germline CDR1 is MDHEN and CDR2 is SYDVKM. The CDR3 protein is CASSFGSGKGETQYF. The CDR3 DNA sequence: TGTGCCAGCAGTTTTGGTAGCGGGAAGGGAGAGACCCAGTACTTC.

The genes are TRBV9 and TRBJ1-1; D might be TRBD1 (5 bases). The CDR3 is 13 residues long. V lost 2 bases, J lost 1 base, and 6 bases lay in between. CDR1 and CDR2 from the germline V gene are SGDLS and YYNGEE. The CDR3 DNA sequence: TGTGCCAGCAGCGTCGGGGCGAACACTGAAGCTTTCTTT. Protein: CASSVGANTEAFF.

The rearrangement joins TRBV27 to TRBJ2-7, with D possibly called TRBD1 or TRBD2 (5 bases each). This CDR3 region has 12 residues. Germline V gives CDR1 MNHEY, CDR2 SMNVEV (reference sequence). With 3 bases removed from V and 5 bases from J, the gap between germline ends came to 8 bases. The CDR3 coding sequence is TGTGCCAGCAGTTTGAGGGGAAACGAGCAGTACTTC. It codes for CASSLRGNEQYF.

This chain links TRBV11-2 with TRBJ2-1, with 11 bases fitting TRBD2. Germline CDR1 is SGHAT and CDR2 is FQNNGV. V gave up 5 bases and J gave up 5 bases; unmatched junction bases: 11. The CDR3 loop spans 17 amino acids. CDR3 loop: CASSPGLAEMWDNEQFF. The CDR3 DNA sequence: TGTGCCAGCAGCCCGGGACTAGCGGAGATGTGGGACAATGAGCAGTTCTTC. The full variable domain, completed using reference TRBV11-2 and TRBJ2-1, is EAGVAQSPRYKIIEKRQSVAFWCNPISGHATLYWYQQILGQGPKLLIQFQNNGVVDDSQLPKDRFSAERLKGVDSTLKIQPAKLEDSAVYLCASSPGLAEMWDNEQFFGPGTRLTVL.

This clone appeared a few times. This same CDR3 is encoded by further DNA sequences in the sample. CDR3 amino acids: CASSLGGAEAFF. The CDR3 region has the DNA TGTGCCAGCAGCTTGGGGGGAGCTGAAGCTTTCTTT. The rearrangement links TRBV7-2 to TRBJ1-1, with D possibly matching TRBD1 (5 bases). CDR3 size: 12 residues. The ends were cut back, 3 bases at V and 6 bases at J, with 8 bases in the middle. The germline CDR1 and CDR2 sequences are SGHTA and FQGNSA.

V gene TRBV5-6 combines with J gene TRBJ1-1, with D possibly matching TRBD1 (6 bases). V was shortened by 4 bases and J by 11 bases, with 15 bases between the two germline ends. Germline CDR1 reads SGHDT; CDR2 reads YYEEEE. The CDR3 runs 12 residues. This CDR3 is CASSEGGGGAFF. For the CDR3, the DNA is TGTGCCAGCAGCGAGGGTGGGGGCGGCGCTTTCTTT. Together with reference TRBV5-6 and TRBJ1-1, the CDR3 gives the full variable domain: DAGVTQSPTHLIKTRGQQVTLRCSPKSGHDTVSWYQQALGQGPQFIFQYYEEEERQRGNFPDRFSGHQFPNYSSELNVNALLLGDSALYLCASSEGGGGAFFGQGTRLTVV.

The rearrangement joins TRBV7-6 to TRBJ2-2; weak D call: TRBD2 (6 bases). Trimming took off 3 bases at V and 0 bases at J, with 11 bases between the two ends. Germline V gives CDR1 SGHVS, CDR2 FNYEAQ. The length of the CDR3 is 16 residues. The CDR3 sequence is CASSFSSVTNTGELFF. The DNA for the CDR3 is TGTGCCAGCAGCTTCTCTAGCGTTACGAACACCGGGGAGCTGTTTTTT.

The chain recombines TRBV7-6 with TRBJ2-7, with 8 positions matching TRBD1. The CDR3 runs to 15 residues. CDR1 and CDR2 (germline): SGHVS, FNYEAQ. The V and J ends lost 5 bases and 0 bases, in that order; junction bases with no gene match: 6. The CDR3 loop reads CASSPGQGGSYEQYF. The DNA of the CDR3 is TGTGCCAGCAGCCCTGGACAGGGAGGCTCCTACGAGCAGTACTTC.

This sequence joins TRBV7-9 and TRBJ2-3; the D gene is possibly TRBD1 (5 bases). The CDR3 is 16 residues long. Germline values: CDR1 SEHNR, CDR2 FQNEAQ (reference sequence). Between the trimmed V and J ends, which lost 5 bases and 2 bases, there was a span of 17 bases. The CDR3 loop reads CASSITQAFSTDTQYF. In DNA, the CDR3 is TGTGCCAGCAGCATTACACAGGCGTTTTCCACAGATACGCAGTATTTT.

The chain recombines TRBV19 with TRBJ2-4, with D maybe TRBD1 (5 bases). Germline CDR1 and CDR2: LNHDA and SQIVND (reference sequence). The CDR3 has 14 amino acids. V lost 2 bases, J lost 9 bases, and 14 bases lay in between. The CDR3, as DNA: TGTGCCAGTAGTATAAAAGGGGAATTGGCCATTCAGTACTTC. This sequence encodes CASSIKGELAIQYF. The variable domain in full, with the rest retrieved from reference TRBV19 and TRBJ2-4, is DGGITQSPKYLFRKEGQNVTLSCEQNLNHDAMYWYRQDPGQGLRLIYYSQIVNDFQKGDIAEGYSVSREKKESFPLTVTSAQKNPTAFYLCASSIKGELAIQYFGAGTRLSVL.

CDR3: CASSLGGSQETQYF. The CDR3 coding sequence is TGTGCCAGCAGCTTGGGGGGGTCCCAAGAGACCCAGTACTTC. The chain couples TRBV5-5 to TRBJ2-5; tentatively, D is TRBD1 or TRBD2 (5 bases each). Germline lookup yields CDR1 SGHKS and CDR2 YYEKEE (reference sequence). CDR3 length: 14 residues. V lost 0 bases to trimming and J lost 1 base, with 7 bases between them.

This rearrangement joins TRBV4-3 to TRBJ2-7; D possibly corresponds to TRBD2 (7 bases). CDR1 LGHNA and CDR2 YSLEER come from the germline V gene. The CDR3 covers 15 residues. The ends were cut back, 1 base at V and 2 bases at J, with 12 bases in the middle. The CDR3 spells CASSQGVGGAYEQYF. The CDR3 bases are TGCGCCAGCAGCCAAGGGGTAGGGGGGGCCTACGAGCAGTACTTC.

The gene calls are TRBV7-7 and TRBJ2-5; D might be TRBD1 (5 bases). V was trimmed by 4 bases and J by 4 bases, leaving 10 bases between them. This CDR3 comprises 13 residues. Germline V gives CDR1 SSHAT, CDR2 FNYEAQ (reference sequence). The CDR3 region is CASSSGHGETQYF. The CDR3 bases are TGTGCCAGCAGCTCAGGGCATGGAGAGACCCAGTACTTC. Looking up the rest from reference TRBV7-7 and TRBJ2-5 gives the full variable domain: GAGVSQSPRYKVTKRGQDVTLRCDPISSHATLYWYQQALGQGPEFLTYFNYEAQPDKSGLPSDRFSAERPEGSISTLTIQRTEQRDSAMYRCASSSGHGETQYFGPGTRLLVL.